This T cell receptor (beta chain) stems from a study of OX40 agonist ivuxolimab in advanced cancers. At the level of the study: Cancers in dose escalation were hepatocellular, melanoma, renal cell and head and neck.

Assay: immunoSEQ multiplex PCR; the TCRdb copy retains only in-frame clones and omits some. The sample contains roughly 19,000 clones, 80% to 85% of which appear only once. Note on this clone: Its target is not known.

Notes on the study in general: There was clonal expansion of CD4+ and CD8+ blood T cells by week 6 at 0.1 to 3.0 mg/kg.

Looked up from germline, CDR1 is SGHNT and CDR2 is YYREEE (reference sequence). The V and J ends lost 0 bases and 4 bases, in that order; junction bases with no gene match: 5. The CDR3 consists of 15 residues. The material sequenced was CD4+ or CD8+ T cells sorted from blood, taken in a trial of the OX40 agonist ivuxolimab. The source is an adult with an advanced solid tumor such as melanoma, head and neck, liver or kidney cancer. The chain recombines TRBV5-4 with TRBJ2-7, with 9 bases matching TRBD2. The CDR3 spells CASSLGASGAYEQYF. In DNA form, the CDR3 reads TGTGCCAGCAGCTTGGGCGCTAGCGGGGCTTACGAGCAGTACTTC.